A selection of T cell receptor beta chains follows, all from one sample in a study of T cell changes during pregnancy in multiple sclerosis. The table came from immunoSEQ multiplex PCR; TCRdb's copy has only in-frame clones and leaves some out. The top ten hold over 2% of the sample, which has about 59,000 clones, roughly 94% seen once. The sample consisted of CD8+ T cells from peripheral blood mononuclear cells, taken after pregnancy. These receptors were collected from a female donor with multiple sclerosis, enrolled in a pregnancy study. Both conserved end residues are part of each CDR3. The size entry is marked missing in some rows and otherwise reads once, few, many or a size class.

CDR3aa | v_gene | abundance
CASSQGQGHLNTEAFF | TRBV4-1 | NA
CAISDKPTFPSEAEAFF | TRBV10-3 | NA
CASSSGQGYDGYTF | TRBV7-9 | few
CASSLQVDTQYF | TRBV6-6 | NA
CASSALSGSSAGEQYF | TRBV9 | NA
CASSPIRGPHYGYTF | TRBV7-8 | NA
CSVAGTSGRVYNEQFF | TRBV29-1 | NA
CASSQGKTRTDTQYF | TRBV4-3 | many
CASSGTGVGYTF | TRBV6-6 | NA
CASSQVSVDYNSPLHF | TRBV4-1 | NA
CASSMGGTSYEQYF | TRBV19 | NA
CASSATSGRWYNEQFF | TRBV7-9 | NA
CASSQIPDSPPEAFF | TRBV4-1 | NA
CASSFGTGSYEQYF | TRBV5-4 | NA
CASSSSGIYGNEQFF | TRBV11-2 | NA
CASSEQGTGSTEAFF | TRBV6-1 | NA
CASSVTSTHEQFF | TRBV6-4 | NA
CASTRSRRRSYNEQFF | TRBV5-8 | NA
CASSQLGLASNEQFF | TRBV4-1 | NA
CATSSGGFEQYF | TRBV15 | NA
CASGDRSYEQYF | TRBV12-5 | NA
CASSIRQGKGYEQYF | TRBV9 | NA
CASSLLTDFNEKLFF | TRBV27 | NA
CASSALGGYNEQFF | TRBV25-1 | NA
CASSLTGVHGYTF | TRBV28 | once
CASSSGRGNEQFF | TRBV6-5 | NA